These T cell receptor beta chains were read from a single sample in a study of CD8+CD57+ T cells in acquired aplastic anemia. One entry per CDR3 protein results from TCRdb running MiXCR on the reads. The table includes 250,000 to 300,000 distinct CDR3 sequences, roughly 53% detected once. The sample taken for sequencing was sorted CD4+, CD8+, or CD8+CD57+ T cells (not recorded which) from PBMCs. The receptor set was obtained from a human donor with aplastic anemia. CDR3s include the opening cysteine and the closing phenylalanine or tryptophan. The D gene is left open where the match is weak. Clone size is not always given. Where it is, it says once, few, many or a class for expanded clones.

clone_size	v_call	d_call	j_call	cdr3_aa	cdr3_nt
many	TRBV4-2	-	TRBJ2-3	CASSQALAPTPRNTQYF	TGTGCCAGCAGCCAAGCTCTAGCGCCCACTCCACGAAATACGCAGTATTTT
-	TRBV2	-	TRBJ2-7	CASSASTARASYEQYF	TGTGCCAGCAGTGCCTCGACAGCGCGGGCTTCCTACGAGCAGTACTTC
few	TRBV3-1	TRBD2	TRBJ2-1	CASSQGMGGGVVSYEQFF	TGTGCCAGCAGCCAAGGGATGGGCGGGGGGGTAGTCTCCTATGAGCAGTTCTTC
few	TRBV7-2	TRBD2	TRBJ2-3	CASSKRAGGRTDTQYF	TGTGCCAGCAGCAAGAGGGCGGGGGGGCGGACAGATACGCAGTATTTT
-	TRBV9	TRBD2	TRBJ2-3	CAGSVGASGGASTGTQYF	TGTGCCGGCAGCGTAGGGGCTAGCGGGGGGGCTTCCACAGGTACGCAGTATTTT
many	TRBV20-1	TRBD1	TRBJ1-1	CSARDEGRGQTEAFF	TGCAGTGCTAGAGATGAGGGCAGGGGGCAGACTGAAGCTTTCTTT
-	TRBV20-1	TRBD1	TRBJ1-5	CSARDGTGGKSNQPQHF	TGCAGTGCTAGAGATGGGACAGGGGGCAAAAGCAATCAGCCCCAGCATTTT
-	TRBV7-2	-	TRBJ1-6	CASSLRDVERPLHF	TGTGCCAGCAGTCTCCGGGACGTAGAAAGGCCCCTCCACTTT
few	TRBV15	-	TRBJ2-1	CATSLGRDGNNEQFF	TGTGCCACCAGCCTAGGCCGGGACGGAAACAATGAGCAGTTCTTC
-	TRBV7-2	TRBD1	TRBJ2-7	CASSPRWGTGGEQYF	TGTGCCAGCAGCCCGAGGTGGGGGACAGGGGGCGAGCAGTACTTC
many	TRBV9	-	TRBJ1-3	CASSVGIVGNTIYF	TGTGCCAGCAGCGTAGGGATTGTGGGAAACACCATATATTTT
-	TRBV7-3	-	TRBJ1-3	CASSLDRSGNTIYF	TGTGCCAGCAGCTTAGATAGATCTGGAAACACCATATATTTT
once	TRBV10-3	-	TRBJ2-7	CAISVGGEQYF	TGTGCCATCAGTGTGGGCGGCGAGCAGTACTTC
many	TRBV2	-	TRBJ2-3	CASRTRRTDTQYF	TGTGCCTCTAGGACGAGGAGGACAGATACGCAGTATTTT